This T cell receptor beta chain is from a study of blood T cell repertoires in COVID-19. The overall study: Collection of acute and convalescent COVID-19 samples took place in the United States, Italy and Spain. Nucleic acid was either cDNA or gDNA, and it came from T cells, B-cell-depleted T cells, or PBMCs.

Germline V gene sequence: CDR1 DFQATT, CDR2 SNEGSKA (reference sequence). The ends lost 3 bases at V and 5 bases at J; junction bases unmatched: 7. The CDR3 sequence is 14 residues long. Original handling: Reference gene primer amplification in the assay estimated nucleated cell counts. The protocol was immunoSEQ multiplex PCR, while the TCRdb copy is restricted to in-frame clones and leaves out a portion. The D gene and trimming were derived from the DNA, and the V and J assignments and clone size from that table. The table has over 250,000 clones, about four fifths seen once; the top ten hold approximately 9%.

The TCR sequence derives from a woman between 50 and 59 years old who had recovered from COVID-19. The sequenced material came from peripheral blood. The chain links TRBV20-1 to TRBJ1-5, with 7 nucleotides matching TRBD1. Written as DNA, the CDR3 is TGCAGTGCTAGTGACAGGGCCCCTGATCAGCCCCAGCATTTT. Its protein is CSASDRAPDQPQHF.